This TCR beta chain was sequenced in a study of cytomegalovirus exposure and HLA in healthy donors. Of note for this clone: Its target is unknown.

CDR3 size: 16 residues. Germline values: CDR1 MDHEN, CDR2 SYDVKM. V lost 5 bases, J lost 4 bases, and 18 bases lay in between. General observations from the study: Cytomegalovirus status was reportedly diagnosed by the classifier with high specificity and sensitivity.

The PCR employed 60 Vbeta primers together with 13 Jbeta primers. Data came from immunoSEQ multiplex PCR; TCRdb stores just in-frame clones and leaves some out. The profile covers 120,000 or so clones, with 77% appearing a single time and approximately 3.7% taken by the ten largest. This TCR derives from a human donor in good health. This chain links TRBV28 with TRBJ2-1; TRBD2 is a possible D gene (6 bases). Specimen: PBMCs. The CDR3, as DNA: TGTGCCAGCAGTCCTCATAGCGGAGGCCTTTACAATGAGCAGTTCTTC. Translation gives CASSPHSGGLYNEQFF.